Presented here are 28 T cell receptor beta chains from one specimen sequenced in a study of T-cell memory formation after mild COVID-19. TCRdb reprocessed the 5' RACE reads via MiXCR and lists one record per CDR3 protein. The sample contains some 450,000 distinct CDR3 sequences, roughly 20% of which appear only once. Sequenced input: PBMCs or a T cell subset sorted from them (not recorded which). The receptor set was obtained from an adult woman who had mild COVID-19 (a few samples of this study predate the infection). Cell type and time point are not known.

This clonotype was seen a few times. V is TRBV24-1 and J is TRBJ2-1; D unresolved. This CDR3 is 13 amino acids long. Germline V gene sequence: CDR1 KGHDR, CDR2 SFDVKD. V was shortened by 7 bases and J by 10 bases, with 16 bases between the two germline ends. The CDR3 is CATRAESLGEQFF. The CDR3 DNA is TGTGCCACCAGGGCAGAATCTCTTGGGGAGCAGTTCTTC.

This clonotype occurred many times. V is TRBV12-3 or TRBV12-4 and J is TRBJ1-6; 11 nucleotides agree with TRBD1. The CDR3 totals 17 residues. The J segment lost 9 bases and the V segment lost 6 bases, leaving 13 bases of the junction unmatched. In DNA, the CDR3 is TGTGCCAGCAGCCCGGGACAGGGGGACCTATTGGGTTCACCCCTCCACTTT. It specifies CASSPGQGDLLGSPLHF.

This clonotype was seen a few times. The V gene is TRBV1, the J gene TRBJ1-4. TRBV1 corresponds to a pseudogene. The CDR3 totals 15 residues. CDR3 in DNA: TGCACCAGCAGCCAAGAGAGGCCAGCAAATGAAAAACTGTTTTTT. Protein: CTSSQERPANEKLFF.

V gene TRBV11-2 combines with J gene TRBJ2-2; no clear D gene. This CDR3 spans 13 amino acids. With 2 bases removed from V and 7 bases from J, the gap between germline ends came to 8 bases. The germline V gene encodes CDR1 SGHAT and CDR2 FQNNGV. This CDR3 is CASSLSNGGELFF. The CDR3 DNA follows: TGTGCCAGCAGCTTATCTAACGGCGGGGAGCTGTTTTTT.

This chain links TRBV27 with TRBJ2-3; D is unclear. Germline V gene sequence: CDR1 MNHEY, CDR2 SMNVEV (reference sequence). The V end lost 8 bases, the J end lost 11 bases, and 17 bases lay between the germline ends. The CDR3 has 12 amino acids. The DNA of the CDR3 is TGTGCCAGCGGTCTCACGAGGCTACAGCAGTATTTT. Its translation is CASGLTRLQQYF.

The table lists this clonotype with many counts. CDR3 sequence reads: CASSTWAGGTQYF. CDR3 DNA sequence: TGTGCCAGCAGCACGTGGGCGGGTGGGACCCAGTACTTC. V gene TRBV7-2 combines with J gene TRBJ2-5, with D possibly matching TRBD2 (5 bases). Trimming removed 5 bases at V and 7 bases at J, with 14 bases between. Germline V gene data show CDR1 as SGHTA and CDR2 as FQGNSA. CDR3 length equals 13 residues.

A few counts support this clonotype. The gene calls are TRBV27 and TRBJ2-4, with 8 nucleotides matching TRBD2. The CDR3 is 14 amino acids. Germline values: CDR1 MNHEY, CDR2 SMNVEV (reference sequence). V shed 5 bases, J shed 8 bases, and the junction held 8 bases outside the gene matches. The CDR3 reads CASSRSGVSDIQYF. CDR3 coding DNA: TGTGCCAGCAGTCGTAGCGGGGTTTCGGACATTCAGTACTTC.

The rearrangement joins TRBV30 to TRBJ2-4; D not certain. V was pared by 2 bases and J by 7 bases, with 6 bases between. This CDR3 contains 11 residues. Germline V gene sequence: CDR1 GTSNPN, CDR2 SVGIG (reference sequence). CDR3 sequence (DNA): TGTGCCTGGAGTCCTAAGAACATTCAGTACTTC. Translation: CAWSPKNIQYF. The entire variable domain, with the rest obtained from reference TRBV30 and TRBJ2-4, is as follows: SQTIHQWPATLVQPVGSPLSLECTVEGTSNPNLYWYRQAAGRGLQLLFYSVGIGQISSEVPQNLSASRPQDRQFILSSKKLLLSDSGFYLCAWSPKNIQYFGAGTRLSVL.

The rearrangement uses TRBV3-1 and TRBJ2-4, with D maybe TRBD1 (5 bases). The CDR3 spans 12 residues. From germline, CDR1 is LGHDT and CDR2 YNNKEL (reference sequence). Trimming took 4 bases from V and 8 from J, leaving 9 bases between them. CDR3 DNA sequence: TGTGCCAGCAGCCCCAAGACAGACATTCAGTACTTC. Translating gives CASSPKTDIQYF.

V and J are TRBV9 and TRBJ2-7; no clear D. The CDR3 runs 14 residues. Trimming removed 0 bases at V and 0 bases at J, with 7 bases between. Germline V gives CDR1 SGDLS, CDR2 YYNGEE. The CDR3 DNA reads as TGTGCCAGCAGCGTAGGGCAGAGCTCCTACGAGCAGTACTTC. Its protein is CASSVGQSSYEQYF.

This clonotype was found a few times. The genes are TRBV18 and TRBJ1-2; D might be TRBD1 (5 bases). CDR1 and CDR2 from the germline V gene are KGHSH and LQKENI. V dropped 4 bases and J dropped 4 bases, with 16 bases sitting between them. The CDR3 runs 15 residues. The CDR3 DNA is TGTGCCAGCTCACGGAACCGGGACGCACGCTATGGCTACACCTTC. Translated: CASSRNRDARYGYTF.

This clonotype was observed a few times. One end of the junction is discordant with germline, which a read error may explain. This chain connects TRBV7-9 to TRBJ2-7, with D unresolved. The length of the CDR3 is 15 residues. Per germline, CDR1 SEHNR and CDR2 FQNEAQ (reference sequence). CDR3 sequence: CASTLTGNPTSEQYF. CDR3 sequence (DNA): TGTGCCAGCACCTTAACCGGAAACCCTACTTCCGAGCAGTACTTC.

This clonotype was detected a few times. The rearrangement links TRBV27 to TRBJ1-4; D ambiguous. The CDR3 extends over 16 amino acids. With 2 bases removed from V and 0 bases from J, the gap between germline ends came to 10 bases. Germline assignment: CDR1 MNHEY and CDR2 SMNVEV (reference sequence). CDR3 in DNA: TGTGCCAGCAGTTTAGCCCCAGACGCAACTAATGAAAAACTGTTTTTT. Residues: CASSLAPDATNEKLFF.

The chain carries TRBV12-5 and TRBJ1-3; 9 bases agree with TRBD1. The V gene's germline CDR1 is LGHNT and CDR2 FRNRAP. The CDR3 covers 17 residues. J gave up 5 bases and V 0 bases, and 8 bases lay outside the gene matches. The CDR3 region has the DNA TGTGCTAGTGGTTTGGTACTGTACAGGGGGCCTCGAAACACCATATATTTT. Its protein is CASGLVLYRGPRNTIYF.

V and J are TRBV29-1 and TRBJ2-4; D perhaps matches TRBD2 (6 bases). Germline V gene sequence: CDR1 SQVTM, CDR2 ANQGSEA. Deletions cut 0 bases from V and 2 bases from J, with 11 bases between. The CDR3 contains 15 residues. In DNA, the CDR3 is TGCAGCGTTGAAGATTCGGGAGCTCCCAAAAACATTCAGTACTTC. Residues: CSVEDSGAPKNIQYF.

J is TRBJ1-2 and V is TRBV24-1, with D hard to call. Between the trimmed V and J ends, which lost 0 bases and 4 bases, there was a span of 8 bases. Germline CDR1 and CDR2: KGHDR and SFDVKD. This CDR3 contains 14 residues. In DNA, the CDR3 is TGTGCCACCAGTGATTTGGGCAGCAGCTATGGCTACACCTTC. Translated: CATSDLGSSYGYTF.

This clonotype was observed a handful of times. The CDR3 DNA sequence: TGCAGTGCTATCCGGGACAGGATGGGAGGAACGACTGAAGCTTTCTTT. Translating gives CSAIRDRMGGTTEAFF. The chain links TRBV20-1 to TRBJ1-1; 8 positions agree with TRBD1. J gave up 5 bases and V 4 bases, and 15 bases lay outside the gene matches. The CDR3 totals 16 residues. Germline V gene data show CDR1 as DFQATT and CDR2 as SNEGSKA (reference sequence).

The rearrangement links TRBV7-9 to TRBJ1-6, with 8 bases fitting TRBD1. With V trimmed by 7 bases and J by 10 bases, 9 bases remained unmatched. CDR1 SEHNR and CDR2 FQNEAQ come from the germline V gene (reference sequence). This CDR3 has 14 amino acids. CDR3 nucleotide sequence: TGTGCCAGCACGACGACAGGGGCCAACTCACCCCTCCACTTT. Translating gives CASTTTGANSPLHF.

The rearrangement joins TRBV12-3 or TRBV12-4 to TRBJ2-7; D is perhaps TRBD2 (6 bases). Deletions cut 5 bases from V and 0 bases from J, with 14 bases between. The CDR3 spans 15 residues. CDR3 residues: CASSRGGVSSYEQYF. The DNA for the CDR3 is TGTGCCAGCAGTAGAGGCGGGGTCAGCTCCTACGAGCAGTACTTC.

The CDR3 spells CASSLKYGTEAFF. CDR3 nucleotides: TGTGCCAGCAGCTTAAAGTATGGGACTGAAGCTTTCTTT. The genes are TRBV11-2 and TRBJ1-1; no firm D call. The V and J ends lost 2 bases and 5 bases respectively, with 9 bases between them. The CDR3 sequence is 13 residues long. Germline CDR1 is SGHAT and CDR2 is FQNNGV. Looking up the rest from reference TRBV11-2 and TRBJ1-1 gives the full variable domain: EAGVAQSPRYKIIEKRQSVAFWCNPISGHATLYWYQQILGQGPKLLIQFQNNGVVDDSQLPKDRFSAERLKGVDSTLKIQPAKLEDSAVYLCASSLKYGTEAFFGQGTRLTVV.

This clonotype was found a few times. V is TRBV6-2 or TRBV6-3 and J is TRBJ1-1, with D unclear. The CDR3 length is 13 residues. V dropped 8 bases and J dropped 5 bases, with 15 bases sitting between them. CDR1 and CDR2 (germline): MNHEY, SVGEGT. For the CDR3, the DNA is TGTGCCAGCTTTAAATTGCGGGTTACTGAAGCTTTCTTT. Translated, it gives CASFKLRVTEAFF.

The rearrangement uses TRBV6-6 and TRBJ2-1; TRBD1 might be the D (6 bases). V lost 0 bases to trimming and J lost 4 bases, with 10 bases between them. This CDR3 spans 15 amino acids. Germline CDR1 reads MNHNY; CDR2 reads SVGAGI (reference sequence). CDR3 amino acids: CASSYSGQSYNEQFF. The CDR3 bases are TGTGCCAGCAGTTACTCAGGACAGAGTTACAATGAGCAGTTCTTC.

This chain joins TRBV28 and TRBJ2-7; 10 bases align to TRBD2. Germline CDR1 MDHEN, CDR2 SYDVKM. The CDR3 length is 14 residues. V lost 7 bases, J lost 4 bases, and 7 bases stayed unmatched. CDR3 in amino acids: CASTRSGGAYEQYF. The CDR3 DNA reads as TGTGCCAGCACGCGCAGCGGGGGGGCATACGAGCAGTACTTC.

CDR3 coding DNA: TGTGCCAGCAGTTTAACGCTCCCTAGGGGCTCTGGCTACACCTTC. This gives the protein CASSLTLPRGSGYTF. The rearrangement links TRBV12-3 or TRBV12-4 to TRBJ1-2; D is possibly TRBD1 (5 bases). The CDR3 runs 15 residues. V was trimmed by 2 bases and J by 7 bases, leaving 17 bases between them.

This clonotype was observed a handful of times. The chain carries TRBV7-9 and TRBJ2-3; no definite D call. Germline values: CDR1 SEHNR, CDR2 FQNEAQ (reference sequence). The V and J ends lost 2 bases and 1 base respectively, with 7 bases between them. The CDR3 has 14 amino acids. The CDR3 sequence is CASSLISGTDTQYF. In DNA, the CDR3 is TGTGCCAGCAGCTTAATCTCGGGCACAGATACGCAGTATTTT.

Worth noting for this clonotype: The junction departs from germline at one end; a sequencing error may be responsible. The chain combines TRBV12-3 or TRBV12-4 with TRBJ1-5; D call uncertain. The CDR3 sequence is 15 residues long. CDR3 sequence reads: CASTLIGESNQPQHF. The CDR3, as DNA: TGTGCCAGCACTTTAATAGGAGAGAGCAATCAGCCCCAGCATTTT.

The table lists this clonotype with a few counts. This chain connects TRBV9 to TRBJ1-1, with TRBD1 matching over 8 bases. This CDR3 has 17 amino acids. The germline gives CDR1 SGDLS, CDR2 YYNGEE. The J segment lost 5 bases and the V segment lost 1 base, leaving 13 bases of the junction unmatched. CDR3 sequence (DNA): TGTGCCAGCAGCGTATCGAAGCCGGGACAGGCGTCGACTGAAGCTTTCTTT. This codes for CASSVSKPGQASTEAFF.

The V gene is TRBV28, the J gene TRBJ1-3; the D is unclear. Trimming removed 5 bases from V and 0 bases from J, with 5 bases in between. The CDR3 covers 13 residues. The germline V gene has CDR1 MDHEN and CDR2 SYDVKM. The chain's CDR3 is CASSPHSGNTIYF. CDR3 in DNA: TGTGCCAGCAGTCCACACTCTGGAAACACCATATATTTT. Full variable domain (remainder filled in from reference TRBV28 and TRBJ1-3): DVKVTQSSRYLVKRTGEKVFLECVQDMDHENMFWYRQDPGLGLRLIYFSYDVKMKEKGDIPEGYSVSREKKERFSLILESASTNQTSMYLCASSPHSGNTIYFGEGSWLTVV.